This passage covers 3 T cell receptor beta chains from one sample sequenced in a study of Ad26.COV2.S vaccination and SARS-CoV-2 variants. Libraries were prepared by immunoSEQ multiplex PCR; TCRdb keeps only in-frame clonotypes and omits some of them. The repertoire includes about 320,000 clones, roughly nine tenths of them detected once, and about 5% sits in the top ten. Treatment: some 20 received Ad26.COV2.S at low or high dose, single or two shots; about 5 received placebo; per-sample allocation not given. Collection of the samples took place on day 63 after the first injection of vaccine or placebo. Material: peripheral blood, obtained in a trial of Ad26.COV2.S vaccine versus placebo. Receptors were obtained from a person between 18 and 65 years old who received the Ad26.COV2.S COVID-19 vaccine or a placebo.

This chain links TRBV7-9 with TRBJ1-1; no clear D. CDR3 length equals 13 residues. CDR1 is SEHNR, CDR2 FQNEAQ, per germline (reference sequence). V was trimmed by 4 bases and J by 1 base, leaving 7 bases between them. The CDR3 nucleotides read TGTGCCAGCAGCTCAGGAGAGAACACTGAAGCTTTCTTT. Amino acids: CASSSGENTEAFF.

The chain joins TRBV24-1 to TRBJ2-3, with D possibly being TRBD1 or TRBD2 (5 bases each). CDR1 and CDR2 (germline): KGHDR, SFDVKD. Trimming took 3 bases from V and 4 from J, leaving 10 bases between them. This CDR3 region has 14 residues. The CDR3 is CATSDRGAPDTQYF. DNA of the CDR3: TGTGCCACCAGTGATCGAGGGGCACCAGATACGCAGTATTTT.

J is TRBJ1-2 and V is TRBV4-3; D gene uncertain. CDR3 length equals 13 residues. V was pared by 4 bases and J by 5 bases, with 11 bases between. Germline CDR1 reads LGHNA; CDR2 reads YSLEER. This chain's CDR3 is CASSLEGGYGYTF. Here the CDR3 DNA reads TGCGCCAGCAGCCTCGAAGGCGGTTATGGCTACACCTTC.